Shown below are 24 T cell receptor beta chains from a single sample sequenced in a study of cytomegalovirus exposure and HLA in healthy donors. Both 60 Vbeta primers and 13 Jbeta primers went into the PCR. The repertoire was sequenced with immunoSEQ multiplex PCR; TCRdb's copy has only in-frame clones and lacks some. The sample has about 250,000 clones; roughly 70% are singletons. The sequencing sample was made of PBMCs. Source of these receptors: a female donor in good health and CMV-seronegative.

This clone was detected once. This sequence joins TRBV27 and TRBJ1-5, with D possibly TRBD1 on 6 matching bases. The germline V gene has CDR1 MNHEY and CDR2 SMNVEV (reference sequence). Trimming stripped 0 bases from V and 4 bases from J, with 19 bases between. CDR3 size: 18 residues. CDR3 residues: CASSLSHGTSLKNQPQHF. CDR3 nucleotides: TGTGCCAGCAGTTTATCCCACGGGACATCTCTAAAGAATCAGCCCCAGCATTTT.

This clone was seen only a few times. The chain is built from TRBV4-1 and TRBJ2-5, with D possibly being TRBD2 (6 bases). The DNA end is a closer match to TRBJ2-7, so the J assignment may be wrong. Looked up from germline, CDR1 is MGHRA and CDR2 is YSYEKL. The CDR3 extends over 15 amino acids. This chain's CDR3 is CASSLDYKSSYEQYF. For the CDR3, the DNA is TGCGCCAGCAGCCTGGACTATAAAAGCTCCTACGAGCAGTACTTC.

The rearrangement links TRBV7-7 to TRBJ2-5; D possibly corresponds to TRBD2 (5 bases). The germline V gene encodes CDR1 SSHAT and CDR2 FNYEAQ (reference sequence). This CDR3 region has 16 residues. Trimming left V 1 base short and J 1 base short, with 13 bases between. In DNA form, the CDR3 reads TGTGCCAGCAGCTTAGTCGTGGACTGGCTCCAAGAGACCCAGTACTTC. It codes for CASSLVVDWLQETQYF.

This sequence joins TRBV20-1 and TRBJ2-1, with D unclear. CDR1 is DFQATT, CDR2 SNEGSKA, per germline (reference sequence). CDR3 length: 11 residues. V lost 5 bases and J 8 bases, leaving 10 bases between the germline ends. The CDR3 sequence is CSASFRDEQFF. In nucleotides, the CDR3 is TGCAGTGCTTCTTTTCGGGATGAGCAGTTCTTC.

CDR3 loop: CASSRRGQSNTDTQYF. DNA for the CDR3: TGTGCCAGCAGCCGACGGGGACAGAGCAACACAGATACGCAGTATTTT. The chain is built from TRBV13 and TRBJ2-3, with 7 bases fitting TRBD1. V lost 5 bases to trimming and J lost 2 bases; unmatched junction nucleotides: 10. CDR3 length: 16 residues. CDR1 is PRHDT and CDR2 is FYEKMQ in the germline V gene (reference sequence). Full variable domain (outside the CDR3, taken from reference TRBV13 and TRBJ2-3): AAGVIQSPRHLIKEKRETATLKCYPIPRHDTVYWYQQGPGQDPQFLISFYEKMQSDKGSIPDRFSAQQFSDYHSELNMSSLELGDSALYFCASSRRGQSNTDTQYFGPGTRLTVL.

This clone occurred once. CDR3: CASNQQGATGELFF. CDR3 DNA: TGTGCCAGCAATCAACAGGGGGCGACCGGGGAGCTGTTTTTT. V gene TRBV14 combines with J gene TRBJ2-2, with TRBD1 matching 9 bases. Germline V gives CDR1 SGHDN, CDR2 FVKESK. Unmatched junction bases numbered 5, after V lost 7 bases and J lost 5 bases. The CDR3 has 14 residues.

The CDR3 coding sequence is TGTGCCAGCAGGAGAGGTGCTGGAAACACCATATATTTT. Its translation is CASRRGAGNTIYF. This chain joins TRBV6-5 and TRBJ1-3; D is unclear. CDR3 length equals 13 residues. The germline gives CDR1 MNHEY, CDR2 SVGAGI. V shed 6 bases and J shed 2 bases, with 8 bases lying between them.

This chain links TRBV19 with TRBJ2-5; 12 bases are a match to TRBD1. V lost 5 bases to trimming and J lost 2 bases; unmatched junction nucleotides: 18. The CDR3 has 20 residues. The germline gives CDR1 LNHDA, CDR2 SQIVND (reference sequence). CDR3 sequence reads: CASSLRHRDRGLGGQETQYF. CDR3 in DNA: TGTGCCAGTAGTCTCCGCCACCGGGACAGGGGGCTGGGAGGGCAAGAGACCCAGTACTTC. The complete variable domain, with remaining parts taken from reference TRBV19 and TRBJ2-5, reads DGGITQSPKYLFRKEGQNVTLSCEQNLNHDAMYWYRQDPGQGLRLIYYSQIVNDFQKGDIAEGYSVSREKKESFPLTVTSAQKNPTAFYLCASSLRHRDRGLGGQETQYFGPGTRLLVL.

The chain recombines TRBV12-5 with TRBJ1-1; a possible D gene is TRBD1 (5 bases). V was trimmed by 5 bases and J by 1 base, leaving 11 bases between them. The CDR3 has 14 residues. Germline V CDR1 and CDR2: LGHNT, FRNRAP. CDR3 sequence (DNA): TGTGCTAGTGGTCCGCGACAGCAGAACACTGAAGCTTTCTTT. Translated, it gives CASGPRQQNTEAFF.

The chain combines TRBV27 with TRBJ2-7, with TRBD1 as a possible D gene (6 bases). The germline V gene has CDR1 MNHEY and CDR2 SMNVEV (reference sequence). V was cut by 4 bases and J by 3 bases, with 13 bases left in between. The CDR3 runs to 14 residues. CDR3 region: CASSSTTGNYEQYF. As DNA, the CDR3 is TGTGCCAGCAGTTCCACGACAGGAAACTACGAGCAGTACTTC.

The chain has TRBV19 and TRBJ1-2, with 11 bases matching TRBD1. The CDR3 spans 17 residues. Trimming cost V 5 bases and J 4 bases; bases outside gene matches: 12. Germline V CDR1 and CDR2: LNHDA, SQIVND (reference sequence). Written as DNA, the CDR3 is TGTGCCAGTAGTCCCCCGGACAGGGGGCCCTCTGGCTATGGCTACACCTTC. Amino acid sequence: CASSPPDRGPSGYGYTF.

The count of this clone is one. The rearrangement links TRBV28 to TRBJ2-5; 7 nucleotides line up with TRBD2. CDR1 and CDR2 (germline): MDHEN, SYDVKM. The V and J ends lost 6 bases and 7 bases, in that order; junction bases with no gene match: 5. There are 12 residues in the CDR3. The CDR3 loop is CASRASGGTQYF. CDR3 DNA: TGTGCCAGCAGAGCTAGCGGTGGGACCCAGTACTTC.

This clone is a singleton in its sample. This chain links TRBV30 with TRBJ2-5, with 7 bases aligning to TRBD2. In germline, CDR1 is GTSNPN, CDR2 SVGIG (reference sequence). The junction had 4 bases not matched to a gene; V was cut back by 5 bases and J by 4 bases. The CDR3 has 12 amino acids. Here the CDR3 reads CAWDLAGETQYF. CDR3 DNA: TGTGCCTGGGACTTAGCGGGAGAGACCCAGTACTTC. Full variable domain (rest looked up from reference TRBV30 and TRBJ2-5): SQTIHQWPATLVQPVGSPLSLECTVEGTSNPNLYWYRQAAGRGLQLLFYSVGIGQISSEVPQNLSASRPQDRQFILSSKKLLLSDSGFYLCAWDLAGETQYFGPGTRLLVL.

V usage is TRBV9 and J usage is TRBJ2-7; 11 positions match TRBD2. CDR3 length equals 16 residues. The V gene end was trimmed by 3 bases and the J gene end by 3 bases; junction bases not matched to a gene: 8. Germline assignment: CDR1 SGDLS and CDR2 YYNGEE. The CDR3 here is CASSETGTSGNYEQYF. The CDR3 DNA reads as TGTGCCAGCAGCGAGACCGGGACTAGCGGAAACTACGAGCAGTACTTC.

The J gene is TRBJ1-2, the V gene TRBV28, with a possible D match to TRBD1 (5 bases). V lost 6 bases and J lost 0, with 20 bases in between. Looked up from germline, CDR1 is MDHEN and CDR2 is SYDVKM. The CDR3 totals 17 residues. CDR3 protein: CASRVLGGISSNYGYTF. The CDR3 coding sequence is TGTGCCAGCAGGGTTTTGGGGGGAATCTCTTCTAACTATGGCTACACCTTC.

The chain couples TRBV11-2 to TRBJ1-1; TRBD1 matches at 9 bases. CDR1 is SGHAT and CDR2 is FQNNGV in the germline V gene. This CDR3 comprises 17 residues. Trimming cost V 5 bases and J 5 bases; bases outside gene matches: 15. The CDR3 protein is CASSLGQGRGARTEAFF. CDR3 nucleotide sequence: TGTGCCAGCAGCCTAGGACAGGGGAGGGGGGCGCGGACTGAAGCTTTCTTT. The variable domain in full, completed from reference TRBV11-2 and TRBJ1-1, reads EAGVAQSPRYKIIEKRQSVAFWCNPISGHATLYWYQQILGQGPKLLIQFQNNGVVDDSQLPKDRFSAERLKGVDSTLKIQPAKLEDSAVYLCASSLGQGRGARTEAFFGQGTRLTVV.

CDR3 region: CASGFRGNYGYTF. In nucleotides, the CDR3 is TGTGCCAGCGGATTCCGGGGAAACTATGGCTACACCTTC. The chain joins TRBV6-1 to TRBJ1-2; D is undetermined. V lost 8 bases to trimming and J lost 2 bases, with 12 bases between them. Germline V CDR1 and CDR2: MNHNS, SASEGT. The CDR3 totals 13 residues.

Here the CDR3 reads CASSHGAGVSYEQYF. CDR3 DNA sequence: TGTGCCAGCAGCCACGGTGCAGGGGTCTCCTACGAGCAGTACTTC. The V and J genes are TRBV5-4 and TRBJ2-5, with D maybe TRBD1 (6 bases). The DNA matches TRBJ2-7 better at its end, which makes the J call doubtful. The CDR3 totals 15 residues. CDR1 SGHNT and CDR2 YYREEE come from the germline V gene (reference sequence).

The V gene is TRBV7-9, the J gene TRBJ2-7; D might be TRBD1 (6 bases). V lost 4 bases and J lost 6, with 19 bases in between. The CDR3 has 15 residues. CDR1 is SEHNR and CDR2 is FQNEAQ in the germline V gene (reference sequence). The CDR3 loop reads CASSSQGPGKGEQYF. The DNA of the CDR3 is TGTGCCAGCAGCTCGCAGGGGCCCGGGAAGGGCGAGCAGTACTTC.

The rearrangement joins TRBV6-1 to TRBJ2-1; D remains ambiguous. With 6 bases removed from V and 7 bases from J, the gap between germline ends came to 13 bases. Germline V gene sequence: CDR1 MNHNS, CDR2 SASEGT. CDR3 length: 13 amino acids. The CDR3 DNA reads TGTGCCAGCAGGACAAATGGTAGGAATGAGCAGTTCTTC. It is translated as CASRTNGRNEQFF.

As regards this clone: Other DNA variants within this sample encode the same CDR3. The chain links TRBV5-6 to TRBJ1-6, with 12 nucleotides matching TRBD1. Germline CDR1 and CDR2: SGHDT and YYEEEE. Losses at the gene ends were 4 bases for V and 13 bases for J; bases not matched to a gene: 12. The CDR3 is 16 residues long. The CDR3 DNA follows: TGTGCCAGCAGCGGGGGACAGGGGGCGGCTTCGTCCCCCCTCCACTTT. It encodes CASSGGQGAASSPLHF.

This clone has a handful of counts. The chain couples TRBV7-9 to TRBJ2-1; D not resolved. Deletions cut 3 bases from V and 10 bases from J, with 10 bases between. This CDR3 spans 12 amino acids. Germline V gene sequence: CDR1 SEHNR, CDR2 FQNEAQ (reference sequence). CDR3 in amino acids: CASSFYLEEQFF. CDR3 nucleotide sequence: TGTGCCAGCAGCTTTTACCTGGAGGAGCAGTTCTTC. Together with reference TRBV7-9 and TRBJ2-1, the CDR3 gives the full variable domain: DTGVSQNPRHKITKRGQNVTFRCDPISEHNRLYWYRQTLGQGPEFLTYFQNEAQLEKSRLLSDRFSAERPKGSFSTLEIQRTEQGDSAMYLCASSFYLEEQFFGPGTRLTVL.

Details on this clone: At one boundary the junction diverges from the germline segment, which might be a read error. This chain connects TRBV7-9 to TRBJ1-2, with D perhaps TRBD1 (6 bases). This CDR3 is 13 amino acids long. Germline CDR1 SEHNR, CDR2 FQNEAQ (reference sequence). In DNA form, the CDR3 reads TGTTCCAGCAGACTACAGGAGCAGGGGGGCTACACCTTC. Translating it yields CSSRLQEQGGYTF.

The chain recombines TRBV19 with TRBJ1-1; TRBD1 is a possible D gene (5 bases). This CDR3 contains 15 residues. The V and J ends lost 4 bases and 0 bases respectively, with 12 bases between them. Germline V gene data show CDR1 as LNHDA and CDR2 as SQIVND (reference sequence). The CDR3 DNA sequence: TGTGCCAGTAGTACCAGGGCCCTCATGAACACTGAAGCTTTCTTT. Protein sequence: CASSTRALMNTEAFF.